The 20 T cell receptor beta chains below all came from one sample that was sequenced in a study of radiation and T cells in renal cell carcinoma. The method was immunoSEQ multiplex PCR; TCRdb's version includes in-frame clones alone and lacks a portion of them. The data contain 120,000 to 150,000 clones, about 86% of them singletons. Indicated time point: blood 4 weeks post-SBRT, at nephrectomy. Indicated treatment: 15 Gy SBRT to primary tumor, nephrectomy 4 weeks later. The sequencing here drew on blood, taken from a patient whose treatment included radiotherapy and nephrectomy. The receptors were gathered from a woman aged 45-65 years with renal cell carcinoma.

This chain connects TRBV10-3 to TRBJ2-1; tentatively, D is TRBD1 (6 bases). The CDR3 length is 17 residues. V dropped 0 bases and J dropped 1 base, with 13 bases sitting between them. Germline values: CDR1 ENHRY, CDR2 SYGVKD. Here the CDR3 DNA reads TGTGCCATCAGTGAGTCGAGCAGGGGCCTATCCTACAATGAGCAGTTCTTC. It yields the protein CAISESSRGLSYNEQFF.

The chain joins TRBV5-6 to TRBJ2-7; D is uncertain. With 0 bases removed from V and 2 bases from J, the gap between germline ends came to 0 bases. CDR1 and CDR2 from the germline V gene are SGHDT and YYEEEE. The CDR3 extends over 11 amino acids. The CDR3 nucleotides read TGTGCCAGCAGCTTGGCCTACGAGCAGTACTTC. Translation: CASSLAYEQYF.

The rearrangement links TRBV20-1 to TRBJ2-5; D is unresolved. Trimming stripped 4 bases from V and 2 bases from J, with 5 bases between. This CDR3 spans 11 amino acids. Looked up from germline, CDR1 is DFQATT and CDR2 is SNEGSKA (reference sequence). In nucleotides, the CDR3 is TGCAGTGCTACTAAACAAGAGACCCAGTACTTC. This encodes CSATKQETQYF.

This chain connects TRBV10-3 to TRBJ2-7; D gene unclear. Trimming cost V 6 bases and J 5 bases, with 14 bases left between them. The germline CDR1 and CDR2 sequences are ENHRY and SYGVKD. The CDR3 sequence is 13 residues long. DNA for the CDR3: TGTGCCATCAGACCATCGCTTCTGGACGAGCAGTACTTC. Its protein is CAIRPSLLDEQYF.

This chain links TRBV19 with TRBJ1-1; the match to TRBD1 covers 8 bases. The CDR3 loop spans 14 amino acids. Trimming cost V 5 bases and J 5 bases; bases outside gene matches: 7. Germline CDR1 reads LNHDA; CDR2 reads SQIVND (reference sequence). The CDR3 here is CASSPRTGRTEAFF. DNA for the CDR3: TGTGCCAGTAGTCCTCGGACAGGGCGGACTGAAGCTTTCTTT.

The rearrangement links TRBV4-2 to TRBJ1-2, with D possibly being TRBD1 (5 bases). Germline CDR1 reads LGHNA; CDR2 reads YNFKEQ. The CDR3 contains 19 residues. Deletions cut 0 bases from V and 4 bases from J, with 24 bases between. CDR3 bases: TGTGCCAGCAGCCAAGAAGGTCTTGGGGGTGCAGGGCGGAGCTATGGCTACACCTTC. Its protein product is CASSQEGLGGAGRSYGYTF.

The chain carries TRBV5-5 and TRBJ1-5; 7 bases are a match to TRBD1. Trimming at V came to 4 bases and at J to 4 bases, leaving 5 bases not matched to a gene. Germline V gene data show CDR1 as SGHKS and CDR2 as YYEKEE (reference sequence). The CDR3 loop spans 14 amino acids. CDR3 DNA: TGTGCCAGCAGCCCGGGACAGCTGAATCAGCCCCAGCATTTT. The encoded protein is CASSPGQLNQPQHF.

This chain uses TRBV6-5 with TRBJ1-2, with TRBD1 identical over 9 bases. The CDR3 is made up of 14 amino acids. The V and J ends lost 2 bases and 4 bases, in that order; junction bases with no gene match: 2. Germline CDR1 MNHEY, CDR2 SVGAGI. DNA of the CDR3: TGTGCCAGCAGTTACCGGACAGGGGCCTATGGCTACACCTTC. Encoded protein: CASSYRTGAYGYTF.

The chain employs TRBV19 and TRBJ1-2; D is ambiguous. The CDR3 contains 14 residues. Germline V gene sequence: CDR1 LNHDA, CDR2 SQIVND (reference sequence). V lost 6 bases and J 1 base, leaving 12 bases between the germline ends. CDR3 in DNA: TGTGCCAGTAGGGGAGCAGCCGATAACTATGGCTACACCTTC. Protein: CASRGAADNYGYTF.

The CDR3 spells CASSLGTSKTDTQYF. The CDR3 nucleotides are TGCGCCAGCAGCTTGGGGACTAGTAAGACAGATACGCAGTATTTT. V and J are TRBV5-1 and TRBJ2-3; 7 nucleotides line up with TRBD2. Germline V lookup: CDR1 SGHRS, CDR2 YFSETQ. With 0 bases clipped from V and 3 bases from J, the junction kept 4 bases outside the gene matches. The CDR3 is 15 residues long.

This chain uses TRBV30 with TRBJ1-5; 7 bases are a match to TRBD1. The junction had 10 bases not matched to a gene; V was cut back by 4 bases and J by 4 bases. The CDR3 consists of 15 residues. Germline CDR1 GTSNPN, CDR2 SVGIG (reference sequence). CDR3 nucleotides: TGTGCCTGGACCCGGGGAGGGGGCGGGAATCAGCCCCAGCATTTT. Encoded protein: CAWTRGGGGNQPQHF.

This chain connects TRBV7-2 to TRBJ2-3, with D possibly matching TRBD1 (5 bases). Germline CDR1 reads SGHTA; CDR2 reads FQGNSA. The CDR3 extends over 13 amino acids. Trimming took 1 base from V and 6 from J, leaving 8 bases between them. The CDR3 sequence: CASSLGAGDTQYF. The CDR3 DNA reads TGTGCCAGCAGCTTAGGGGCAGGGGATACGCAGTATTTT.

In nucleotides, the CDR3 is TGTGCCAGCAGCGGAGGACCGTCTGGAAACACCATATATTTT. Amino acid sequence: CASSGGPSGNTIYF. The chain has TRBV7-2 and TRBJ1-3, with D unresolved. The V and J ends lost 5 bases and 1 base respectively, with 9 bases between them. This CDR3 is built from 14 residues. Germline CDR1 reads SGHTA; CDR2 reads FQGNSA. The entire variable domain, with the rest obtained from reference TRBV7-2 and TRBJ1-3, is as follows: GAGVSQSPSNKVTEKGKDVELRCDPISGHTALYWYRQSLGQGLEFLIYFQGNSAPDKSGLPSDRFSAERTGGSVSTLTIQRTQQEDSAVYLCASSGGPSGNTIYFGEGSWLTVV.

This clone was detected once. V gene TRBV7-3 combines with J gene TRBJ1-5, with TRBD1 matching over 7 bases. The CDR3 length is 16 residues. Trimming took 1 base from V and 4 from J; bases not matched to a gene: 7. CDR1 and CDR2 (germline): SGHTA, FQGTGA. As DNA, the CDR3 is TGTGCCAGCAGCTTAAGCGTTAGGGACAGAAATCAGCCCCAGCATTTT. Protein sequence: CASSLSVRDRNQPQHF.

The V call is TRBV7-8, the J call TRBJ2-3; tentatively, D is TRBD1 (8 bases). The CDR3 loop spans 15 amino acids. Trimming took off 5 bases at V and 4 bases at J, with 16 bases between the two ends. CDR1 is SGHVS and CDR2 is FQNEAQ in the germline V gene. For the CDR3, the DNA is TGTGCCAGCAGCCTTAGGACAGGGAGGGCAGATACGCAGTATTTT. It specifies CASSLRTGRADTQYF.

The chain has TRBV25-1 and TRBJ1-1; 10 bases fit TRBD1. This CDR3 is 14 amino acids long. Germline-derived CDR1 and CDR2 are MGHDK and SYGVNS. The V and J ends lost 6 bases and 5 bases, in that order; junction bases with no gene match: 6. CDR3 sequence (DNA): TGTGCCAGCAGGGGGACAGGGGCCGGTACTGAAGCTTTCTTT. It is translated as CASRGTGAGTEAFF.

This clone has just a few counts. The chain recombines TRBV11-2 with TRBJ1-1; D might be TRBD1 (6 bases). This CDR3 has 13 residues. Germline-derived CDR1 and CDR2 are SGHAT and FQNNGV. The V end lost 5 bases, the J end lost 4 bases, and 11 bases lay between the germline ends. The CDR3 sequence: CASSIDRTTEAFF. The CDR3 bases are TGTGCCAGCAGCATCGACAGGACCACTGAAGCTTTCTTT.

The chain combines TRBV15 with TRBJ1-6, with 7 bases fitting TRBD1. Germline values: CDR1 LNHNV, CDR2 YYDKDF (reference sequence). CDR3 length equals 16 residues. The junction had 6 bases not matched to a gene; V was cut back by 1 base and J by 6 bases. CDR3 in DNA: TGTGCCACCAGCAGAGTAGGGCAGGGGGTTAATTCACCCCTCCACTTT. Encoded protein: CATSRVGQGVNSPLHF.

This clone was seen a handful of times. This CDR3 is CASMLSPNTEAFF. The CDR3 DNA reads TGTGCCAGCATGCTGTCACCGAACACTGAAGCTTTCTTT. The J gene is TRBJ1-1, the V gene TRBV27; D call uncertain. CDR1 is MNHEY, CDR2 SMNVEV, per germline (reference sequence). CDR3 length: 13 residues. V was clipped by 7 bases and J by 1 base, with 10 bases between them.

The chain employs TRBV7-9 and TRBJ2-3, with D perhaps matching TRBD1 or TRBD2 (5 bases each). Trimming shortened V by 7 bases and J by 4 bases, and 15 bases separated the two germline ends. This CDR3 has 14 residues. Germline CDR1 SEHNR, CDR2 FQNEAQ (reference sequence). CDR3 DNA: TGTGCCAGCAATGACGGGACGGGCGCAGATACGCAGTATTTT. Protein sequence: CASNDGTGADTQYF.